A single sample is the source of the 16 T cell receptor beta chains below, sequenced in a study of T cell repertoires in cytomegalovirus infection. TCRdb reprocessed the reads via MiXCR and lists one record per CDR3 protein. The table includes 150,000 to 200,000 distinct CDR3 sequences, 28% detected once. Sequenced input: PBMCs. The receptors originated from a human donor in good health (CMV status not recorded). Some clones in this sample may be carry-over from other donors' samples.

The V gene is TRBV29-1, the J gene TRBJ2-7; no firm D call. This CDR3 has 12 amino acids. The V gene lost 4 bases and the J gene lost 0 bases, with 7 bases spanning the gap. Germline CDR1 SQVTM, CDR2 ANQGSEA. CDR3: CSVGQASYEQYF. The CDR3 bases are TGCAGCGTTGGGCAGGCCTCCTACGAGCAGTACTTC.

The CDR3 is CASSRWDTSRGYTF. CDR3 DNA: TGTGCCAGCAGCCGGTGGGACACCAGCAGAGGCTACACCTTC. V is TRBV7-2 and J is TRBJ1-2; D may be TRBD1 (6 bases). V lost 5 bases to trimming and J lost 8 bases, with 18 bases between them. This CDR3 has 14 residues. The V gene's germline CDR1 is SGHTA and CDR2 FQGNSA.

The chain is built from TRBV6-5 and TRBJ1-1, with D unresolved. Germline V gene sequence: CDR1 MNHEY, CDR2 SVGAGI. The CDR3 extends over 13 amino acids. V gave up 5 bases and J gave up 2 bases, with 9 bases separating them. CDR3: CASSDWGNTEAFF. In DNA form, the CDR3 reads TGTGCCAGCAGTGACTGGGGTAACACTGAAGCTTTCTTT.

This clonotype was detected once. The genes are TRBV6-5 and TRBJ2-1, with D unclear. Germline CDR1 and CDR2: MNHEY and SVGAGI. The CDR3 sequence is 16 residues long. V was pared by 2 bases and J by 10 bases, with 21 bases between. The DNA for the CDR3 is TGTGCCAGCAGTTACGCAAATAGCAGGCCGTTGCGGGAGCAGTTCTTC. This gives the protein CASSYANSRPLREQFF.

The chain uses TRBV15 and TRBJ2-3; D is undetermined. Germline V gene sequence: CDR1 LNHNV, CDR2 YYDKDF (reference sequence). The V gene lost 5 bases and the J gene lost 0 bases, with 9 bases spanning the gap. This CDR3 contains 14 residues. The CDR3 spells CATSESGSTDTQYF. In DNA, the CDR3 is TGTGCCACCAGCGAGTCAGGCAGCACAGATACGCAGTATTTT.

This clonotype appeared many times. The V and J genes are TRBV7-2 and TRBJ1-2, with 8 bases lining up with TRBD1. The CDR3 runs 15 residues. From germline, CDR1 is SGHTA and CDR2 FQGNSA. The ends lost 1 base at V and 2 bases at J; junction bases unmatched: 3. The CDR3 spells CASSLDAGGNYGYTF. The CDR3 nucleotides read TGTGCCAGCAGCTTAGATGCAGGGGGCAACTATGGCTACACCTTC.

In its sample, this clonotype was seen many times. The chain joins TRBV5-6 to TRBJ2-2; possibly TRBD1 for D (6 bases). The CDR3 extends over 15 amino acids. CDR1 is SGHDT and CDR2 is YYEEEE in the germline V gene. Between the trimmed V and J ends, which lost 0 bases and 4 bases, there was a span of 10 bases. The CDR3 spells CASSLDRDSTGELFF. The CDR3 bases are TGTGCCAGCAGCTTGGACAGGGATAGCACCGGGGAGCTGTTTTTT.

V is TRBV11-2 and J is TRBJ2-1; no reliable D call. This CDR3 has 14 residues. Per germline, CDR1 SGHAT and CDR2 FQNNGV. Between the trimmed V and J ends, which lost 4 bases and 5 bases, there was a span of 12 bases. DNA for the CDR3: TGTGCCAGCAGCTCGGGCCAAGCGAACAATGAGCAGTTCTTC. This sequence encodes CASSSGQANNEQFF.

This clonotype turned up a few times. Germline and junction disagree at one end, which may indicate a read error. The CDR3: CASSPLLNTGELFF. CDR3 in DNA: TGTGCTAGCAGCCCGCTACTGAACACCGGGGAGCTGTTTTTT. The gene calls are TRBV7-7 and TRBJ2-2, with D hard to call. The CDR3 has 14 residues. The germline V gene encodes CDR1 SSHAT and CDR2 FNYEAQ (reference sequence).

V and J are TRBV7-9 and TRBJ2-7; 7 nucleotides match TRBD2. V was pared by 3 bases and J by 3 bases, with 14 bases of the junction left unmatched. CDR3 length: 17 amino acids. Looked up from germline, CDR1 is SEHNR and CDR2 is FQNEAQ (reference sequence). The CDR3 is CASSFSGRGTGHYEQYF. CDR3 nucleotide sequence: TGTGCCAGCAGCTTTTCTGGGAGGGGAACAGGACACTACGAGCAGTACTTC.

The J gene is TRBJ2-7, the V gene TRBV19; no clear D gene. The CDR3 runs to 14 residues. CDR1 is LNHDA and CDR2 is SQIVND in the germline V gene (reference sequence). V was shortened by 7 bases and J by 3 bases, with 16 bases between the two germline ends. CDR3: CASTPVVGNYEQYF. The CDR3 nucleotides are TGTGCCAGTACCCCAGTGGTAGGAAACTACGAGCAGTACTTC.

There are many counts of this clonotype. This chain joins TRBV7-2 and TRBJ1-1; D uncertain. The CDR3 runs to 13 residues. The V end was cut by 2 bases, the J end by 3 bases, with 7 bases between. Germline-derived CDR1 and CDR2 are SGHTA and FQGNSA. The CDR3 nucleotides are TGTGCCAGCAGCTTACCGTCCGACACTGAAGCTTTCTTT. Translated: CASSLPSDTEAFF.

This clonotype appeared a few times. The J gene is TRBJ1-1, the V gene TRBV12-3 or TRBV12-4; TRBD1 aligns across 7 bases. Trimming at V came to 5 bases and at J to 0 bases, leaving 9 bases not matched to a gene. This CDR3 has 16 residues. CDR3 sequence reads: CASSPYPRGLNTEAFF. The CDR3 DNA follows: TGTGCCAGCAGTCCCTACCCCAGGGGGTTGAACACTGAAGCTTTCTTT.

This rearrangement joins TRBV10-3 to TRBJ1-4, with 8 bases fitting TRBD1. The V segment lost 8 bases and the J segment 5 bases; nucleotides outside the gene matches: 7. The CDR3 length is 14 residues. From germline, CDR1 is ENHRY and CDR2 SYGVKD. CDR3 bases: TGTGCCATCCGCGGGACAGGCGAAAATGAAAAACTGTTTTTT. This encodes CAIRGTGENEKLFF.

The chain couples TRBV2 to TRBJ1-2; D is possibly TRBD1 (6 bases). This CDR3 comprises 15 residues. V lost 3 bases, J lost 4 bases, and 15 bases lay in between. Germline V gene data show CDR1 as SNHLY and CDR2 as FYNNEI. CDR3 nucleotides: TGTGCCAGCAGTGATGGGGGCGCAGGTGGCTATGGCTACACCTTC. As protein: CASSDGGAGGYGYTF.

This clonotype was counted only a few times. The rearrangement links TRBV4-1 to TRBJ1-1; D is perhaps TRBD1 (5 bases). The CDR3 totals 15 residues. Germline V gene data show CDR1 as MGHRA and CDR2 as YSYEKL. V was trimmed by 0 bases and J by 2 bases, leaving 10 bases between them. The DNA of the CDR3 is TGCGCCAGCAGCCAAGATCCAGGGCAAAACACTGAAGCTTTCTTT. Translated, it gives CASSQDPGQNTEAFF.